This TCR beta chain is drawn from a study of T cells in Graves' hyperthyroidism and ophthalmopathy. Study findings and constraints: Appearing also in blood were most of the thyroid clonotypes expanded above 0.001.

Enrolled ophthalmopathy patients presented with a Clinical Activity Score of at least 3, a NOSPECS grade of at least 4, and disease duration under 3 months. Uncontrolled infections, other autoimmune diseases, pregnancy or lactation led to exclusion of patients. Diagnostic assessment was based on clinical symptoms, serum thyroxine and TRAb, thyroid ultrasound and orbital computed tomography. The CDR3 runs to 16 residues. From germline, CDR1 is MNHEY and CDR2 SMNVEV (reference sequence). The V and J ends lost 5 bases and 2 bases, in that order; junction bases with no gene match: 7. The table lists this clonotype with many counts. Antigen specificity is unknown. Researchers amplified the TCR beta CDR3 regions from RNA transcripts. In the first-round RT-PCR of the TCR CDR3, the HTBI primer set was used. TCRdb re-derived calls from the multiplex PCR reads in MiXCR, one entry per CDR3 protein. The data hold approximately 520,000 distinct CDR3 sequences, with approximately 25% observed a single time.

The TCR was taken from a woman aged 25 to 45 with Graves' ophthalmopathy. Sequenced: blood. V and J are TRBV27 and TRBJ1-5; TRBD1 aligns across 9 bases. The CDR3 region is CASSNDRGGGNQPQHF. CDR3 coding DNA: TGTGCCAGCAGTAACGACAGGGGGGGAGGCAATCAGCCCCAGCATTTT.